This record looks at one T cell receptor (beta chain) sequence and its context. As originally analysed: Amplification of reference gene primers provided the estimated nucleated cell counts. Sequencing was performed with immunoSEQ multiplex PCR; in TCRdb, only in-frame clones are kept and a portion is missing. The D gene and trimming were derived from the DNA, and the V and J assignments and clone size from that table. The table shows about 50,000 clones, with 82% occurring only once. The data derive from a study of blood T cell repertoires in COVID-19. Study-level information: Acute-phase and convalescent COVID-19 samples originated in the United States, Italy and Spain. From T cells, B-cell-depleted T cells, or PBMCs came the material, which was cDNA or gDNA.

The V and J ends lost 0 bases and 3 bases respectively, with 6 bases between them. This CDR3 is 13 amino acids long. CDR1 and CDR2 (germline): LGHDT, YNNKEL (reference sequence). The chain is built from TRBV3-1 (or the pseudogene TRBV3-2) and TRBJ2-7, with D unresolved. The clonotype originates from an older woman with acute or convalescent COVID-19. Sequencing was carried out using peripheral blood. DNA for the CDR3: TGTGCCAGCAGCCAAGATAGTCTCTACGAGCAGTACTTC. Amino acid sequence: CASSQDSLYEQYF.